The 14 T cell receptor beta chains in this list originate from one sample, sequenced in a study of CD8 T cells in Susac syndrome. With random hexamers, reverse transcription was performed on 0.5 to 1 ug of RNA. MiXCR was run by TCRdb on the immunoSEQ multiplex PCR reads, yielding one entry per CDR3 protein. The data hold around 200,000 distinct CDR3 sequences, with approximately 95% observed a single time. Sequencing was performed on CD4+ T cells from PBMCs. The receptors here all came from a human donor with Susac syndrome.

V and J are TRBV12-3 or TRBV12-4 and TRBJ2-7; 13 positions agree with TRBD2. The CDR3 spans 17 residues. V shed 6 bases and J 2 bases; nucleotides not matched to a gene: 10. In DNA form, the CDR3 reads TGTGCCAGCAGCCCAAGAGGTGGACTAGCGGGGGCCTACGAGCAGTACTTC. Its protein is CASSPRGGLAGAYEQYF.

The rearrangement joins TRBV10-3 to TRBJ2-5, with D uncertain. Trimming stripped 7 bases from V and 2 bases from J, with 11 bases between. The CDR3 has 13 amino acids. Germline CDR1 reads ENHRY; CDR2 reads SYGVKD. This CDR3 reads CAINTDIQETQYF. DNA for the CDR3: TGTGCCATCAACACAGATATTCAAGAGACCCAGTACTTC.

This chain joins TRBV12-3 or TRBV12-4 and TRBJ1-5; D unclear. The CDR3 runs 14 residues. V shed 6 bases and J shed 0 bases, with 9 bases lying between them. DNA for the CDR3: TGTGCCAGCAGCCAAAGAAATAGCAATCAGCCCCAGCATTTT. This translates into CASSQRNSNQPQHF.

The J gene is TRBJ2-5, the V gene TRBV7-2; D remains ambiguous. CDR1 is SGHTA, CDR2 FQGNSA, per germline. V was trimmed by 4 bases and J by 12 bases, leaving 9 bases between them. This CDR3 has 10 amino acids. Written as DNA, the CDR3 is TGTGCCAGCAGCTGGACGATGGAGTACTTC. It yields the protein CASSWTMEYF.

The rearrangement joins TRBV4-2 to TRBJ2-6; D is ambiguous. CDR1 LGHNA and CDR2 YNFKEQ come from the germline V gene. The CDR3 consists of 15 residues. With 0 bases removed from V and 0 bases from J, the gap between germline ends came to 3 bases. CDR3 sequence reads: CASSQEGSGANVLTF. The DNA of the CDR3 is TGTGCCAGCAGCCAAGAGGGCTCTGGGGCCAACGTCCTGACTTTC.

As for this clonotype: The CDR3 does not end in the conserved phenylalanine or tryptophan, so this is likely a read error. The chain uses TRBV27 and TRBJ1-1; 7 nucleotides agree with TRBD1. The CDR3 is 12 residues long. Per the germline V gene, CDR1 is MNHEY and CDR2 is SMNVEV (reference sequence). The J segment lost 11 bases and the V segment lost 5 bases, leaving 8 bases of the junction unmatched. CDR3 residues: CASSRDRVVAFS. The DNA of the CDR3 is TGTGCCAGCAGTCGTGACAGGGTAGTCGCTTTCTCT.

The chain recombines TRBV20-1 with TRBJ2-5; D is unresolved. The germline V gene encodes CDR1 DFQATT and CDR2 SNEGSKA (reference sequence). There are 16 residues in the CDR3. With 6 bases removed from V and 3 bases from J, the gap between germline ends came to 23 bases. CDR3 loop: CSAKTRREGLKETQYF. The CDR3 DNA follows: TGCAGTGCAAAAACACGACGAGAAGGCCTTAAAGAGACCCAGTACTTC.

This chain connects TRBV12-3 or TRBV12-4 to TRBJ1-2; TRBD1 aligns across 7 bases. The CDR3 spans 13 residues. The V gene end was trimmed by 7 bases and the J gene end by 2 bases; junction bases not matched to a gene: 4. CDR3: CASTRQGNYGYTF. In DNA, the CDR3 is TGTGCCAGCACTCGACAGGGCAACTATGGCTACACCTTC.

The genes are TRBV5-6 and TRBJ2-2; 8 nucleotides line up with TRBD1. The germline V gene encodes CDR1 SGHDT and CDR2 YYEEEE. J was trimmed by 6 bases and V by 4 bases; bases with no gene match: 8. CDR3 length: 15 amino acids. The CDR3 region is CASSIGQGRAGELFF. The CDR3 nucleotides read TGTGCCAGCAGCATTGGACAGGGAAGGGCCGGGGAGCTGTTTTTT. The whole variable domain, filled in from reference TRBV5-6 and TRBJ2-2, reads DAGVTQSPTHLIKTRGQQVTLRCSPKSGHDTVSWYQQALGQGPQFIFQYYEEEERQRGNFPDRFSGHQFPNYSSELNVNALLLGDSALYLCASSIGQGRAGELFFGEGSRLTVL.

The chain carries TRBV6-5 and TRBJ2-3; 8 bases map to TRBD2. The J segment lost 2 bases and the V segment lost 1 base, leaving 5 bases of the junction unmatched. CDR3 length: 16 amino acids. Germline V gives CDR1 MNHEY, CDR2 SVGAGI. The CDR3 spells CASSYWRGANTDTQYF. In nucleotides, the CDR3 is TGTGCCAGCAGTTACTGGCGGGGGGCCAACACAGATACGCAGTATTTT.

This clonotype was observed a single time. The gene calls are TRBV10-3 and TRBJ1-2, with TRBD1 matching 9 bases. The CDR3 runs to 14 residues. Germline assignment: CDR1 ENHRY and CDR2 SYGVKD. V gave up 5 bases and J gave up 7 bases; unmatched junction bases: 8. The CDR3 nucleotides read TGTGCCATCAGTCGGGACAGGGTGATGCGTGGCTACACCTTC. As protein: CAISRDRVMRGYTF.

This chain joins TRBV3-1 and TRBJ1-5; D unresolved. The CDR3 extends over 13 amino acids. The V end was cut by 0 bases, the J end by 4 bases, with 4 bases between. The V gene's germline CDR1 is LGHDT and CDR2 YNNKEL (reference sequence). The CDR3 sequence: CASSQDLNQPQHF. The CDR3 DNA reads as TGTGCCAGCAGCCAAGATCTTAATCAGCCCCAGCATTTT.

The chain uses TRBV30 and TRBJ2-3; tentative D call: TRBD2 (5 bases). The CDR3 consists of 13 residues. Germline lookup yields CDR1 GTSNPN and CDR2 SVGIG (reference sequence). The ends were cut back, 3 bases at V and 6 bases at J, with 13 bases in the middle. This CDR3 is CAWSLRGYDTQYF. The DNA for the CDR3 is TGTGCCTGGAGCCTACGCGGGTACGATACGCAGTATTTT.

The CDR3 coding sequence is TGTGCCAGCAGTTCCAGGGGTCGTGATTCACCCCTCCACTTT. Translated, it gives CASSSRGRDSPLHF. The chain carries TRBV12-3 or TRBV12-4 and TRBJ1-6; TRBD1 is a possible D gene (6 bases). The CDR3 runs to 14 residues. V was clipped by 4 bases and J by 8 bases, with 12 bases between them.